These 14 T cell receptor beta chains were all obtained from the same sample, sequenced in a study of blood T cell repertoires in COVID-19. The table came from immunoSEQ multiplex PCR; TCRdb's copy has only in-frame clones and leaves some out. The sample has about 180,000 clones, approximately 85% seen once. Sequencing was done on a sample of peripheral blood. The receptors originated from a man in his 60s with acute or convalescent COVID-19.

The V gene is TRBV7-9, the J gene TRBJ1-2; 9 nucleotides align to TRBD1. The CDR3 is 16 amino acids. V trimming: 4 bases; J trimming: 8 bases; junction bases outside the gene matches: 14. Germline CDR1 reads SEHNR; CDR2 reads FQNEAQ (reference sequence). CDR3 DNA: TGTGCCAGCAGCTCACGAACGACACAGGGGGCGGGAGGCTACACCTTC. Amino acid sequence: CASSSRTTQGAGGYTF.

V and J are TRBV5-8 and TRBJ1-6; D is possibly TRBD1 (5 bases). From germline, CDR1 is SGHTS and CDR2 YDEGEE. Trimming took 2 bases from V and 4 from J, leaving 7 bases between them. The CDR3 has 14 amino acids. In DNA form, the CDR3 reads TGTGCCAGCAGCTTCGGGACTTATAATTCACCCCTCCACTTT. This codes for CASSFGTYNSPLHF.

This clone has only a few counts. The V and J genes are TRBV18 and TRBJ1-5; a possible D gene is TRBD1 (5 bases). The CDR3 spans 13 residues. The ends were cut back, 2 bases at V and 11 bases at J, with 13 bases in the middle. Germline V gene data show CDR1 as KGHSH and CDR2 as LQKENI. This chain's CDR3 is CASSPGGFSAQHF. The CDR3 DNA is TGTGCCAGCTCACCAGGGGGGTTCTCGGCCCAGCATTTT.

The chain joins TRBV6-2 or TRBV6-3 to TRBJ1-5; D unclear. CDR1 and CDR2 (germline): MNHEY, SVGEGT. V lost 2 bases and J 2 bases, leaving 7 bases between the germline ends. CDR3 length: 14 residues. The CDR3 sequence: CASSYRGRNQPQHF. The CDR3 nucleotides read TGTGCCAGCAGTTACCGGGGTCGCAATCAGCCCCAGCATTTT.

The V gene is TRBV5-4, the J gene TRBJ2-5; D not resolved. Germline values: CDR1 SGHNT, CDR2 YYREEE (reference sequence). This CDR3 has 14 amino acids. Trimming removed 0 bases at V and 2 bases at J, with 8 bases between. The CDR3 loop is CASSLAGTQETQYF. Written as DNA, the CDR3 is TGTGCCAGCAGCTTGGCTGGCACACAAGAGACCCAGTACTTC.

This clone came up a few times. The V and J genes are TRBV6-5 and TRBJ1-1; weak D call: TRBD1 (6 bases). Germline loops: CDR1 MNHEY, CDR2 SVGAGI. Trimming took 5 bases from V and 10 from J, leaving 23 bases between them. The CDR3 is 15 residues long. CDR3: CASSPRSGGGNIAFF. Here the CDR3 DNA reads TGTGCCAGCAGTCCCCGTTCTGGGGGGGGCAATATAGCTTTCTTT.

The chain employs TRBV2 and TRBJ2-5; 10 bases are shared with TRBD1. V gave up 6 bases and J gave up 3 bases; unmatched junction bases: 7. Per the germline V gene, CDR1 is SNHLY and CDR2 is FYNNEI. There are 15 residues in the CDR3. CDR3 nucleotide sequence: TGTGCCAGCAGAGAAAGGGGGACAGGGGAAGAGACCCAGTACTTC. Translated, it gives CASRERGTGEETQYF. The full variable domain, rest sourced from reference TRBV2 and TRBJ2-5, is EPEVTQTPSHQVTQMGQEVILRCVPISNHLYFYWYRQILGQKVEFLVSFYNNEISEKSEIFDDQFSVERPDGSNFTLKIRSTKLEDSAMYFCASRERGTGEETQYFGPGTRLLVL.

This sequence joins TRBV3-1 (or the pseudogene TRBV3-2) and TRBJ2-3, with 7 positions matching TRBD2. Unmatched junction bases numbered 17, after V lost 5 bases and J lost 3 bases. Germline assignment: CDR1 LGHDT and CDR2 YNNKEL (reference sequence). The CDR3 has 18 residues. The chain's CDR3 is CASSSQTQDNGGTDTQYF. CDR3 DNA: TGTGCCAGCAGCTCTCAAACACAGGACAACGGGGGGACAGATACGCAGTATTTT.

This clone appeared a few times. The rearrangement uses TRBV7-3 and TRBJ1-1, with D perhaps TRBD1 (6 bases). There are 15 residues in the CDR3. Trimming took off 2 bases at V and 4 bases at J, with 14 bases between the two ends. CDR1 and CDR2 (germline): SGHTA, FQGTGA. The CDR3: CASSLERGRGTEAFF. CDR3 DNA sequence: TGTGCCAGCAGCTTAGAGCGTGGCAGGGGCACTGAAGCTTTCTTT.

This chain joins TRBV10-3 and TRBJ2-7; 7 bases align to TRBD1. The CDR3 consists of 15 residues. The germline V gene has CDR1 ENHRY and CDR2 SYGVKD. J lost 6 bases, V lost 3 bases, and 11 bases had no gene match. The CDR3 loop reads CAISDGTEAVSEQYF. DNA of the CDR3: TGTGCCATCAGTGACGGGACAGAGGCTGTTTCCGAGCAGTACTTC.

The chain carries TRBV24-1 and TRBJ2-1; D remains unclear. This CDR3 is 12 amino acids long. The V end lost 3 bases, the J end lost 7 bases, and 6 bases lay between the germline ends. Per the germline V gene, CDR1 is KGHDR and CDR2 is SFDVKD. The CDR3 DNA reads as TGTGCCACCAGTGATCTAGTGAATGAGCAGTTCTTC. It yields the protein CATSDLVNEQFF.

The V call is TRBV7-9, the J call TRBJ2-5, with 9 positions matching TRBD2. V lost 1 base to trimming and J lost 5 bases; unmatched junction nucleotides: 5. CDR1 and CDR2 (germline): SEHNR, FQNEAQ (reference sequence). The CDR3 has 15 residues. In DNA form, the CDR3 reads TGTGCCAGCAGCTTAGGTTCTAGCGGGATTGAGACCCAGTACTTC. It is translated as CASSLGSSGIETQYF.

The rearrangement uses TRBV6-1 and TRBJ2-1, with D possibly being TRBD1 (5 bases). Germline assignment: CDR1 MNHNS and CDR2 SASEGT. The CDR3 is made up of 15 amino acids. Trimming pared 1 base from V and 0 bases from J, leaving 7 bases between. CDR3 amino acids: CASSEDRSSYNEQFF. The CDR3 nucleotides read TGTGCCAGCAGTGAAGACAGGAGCTCCTACAATGAGCAGTTCTTC.

The J gene is TRBJ2-7, the V gene TRBV20-1, with D possibly being TRBD1 (5 bases). The CDR3 length is 10 residues. In germline, CDR1 is DFQATT, CDR2 SNEGSKA (reference sequence). As DNA, the CDR3 is TGCAGCACAGGTCCCTACGAGCAGTACTTC. This translates into CSTGPYEQYF.